This T cell receptor (beta chain) comes out of a study of T-cell reconstitution after alpha-beta-depleted transplantation in children. Study-wide findings and caveats: Reports say that about two months after transplant, the alpha-beta T cells came out of several hundred graft clones that had expanded. For some patients, TCRbeta diversity was high at day 60 because of recipient T cells and thymic progenitors that survived. When one year had passed after transplant, most T-cell counts and diversity came from newly produced T cells.

The CDR3 length is 12 residues. In germline, CDR1 is LNHDA, CDR2 SQIVND (reference sequence). Between the trimmed V and J ends, which lost 8 bases and 2 bases, there was a span of 10 bases. As for this clonotype: Its target is not known.

Unique molecular identifiers were used to barcode this TCRbeta library. TCRdb fed the PCR reads into MiXCR, producing one record per CDR3 protein. The data show 280,000 or so distinct CDR3 sequences, under 14% seen once. The chain joins TRBV19 to TRBJ2-7; D possibly corresponds to TRBD2 (5 bases). The sample here was peripheral blood, taken 180 days after TCRalphabeta/CD19-depleted stem cell transplant. The sequence derives from a male patient aged 2-10 years who had a stem cell transplant for chronic granulomatous disease, so the T cells may come from the graft donor. This CDR3 is CASGGLPYEQYF. CDR3 nucleotides: TGTGCCAGTGGCGGACTGCCCTACGAGCAGTACTTC.